The entry below describes one TCR beta chain. Clones were sequenced by immunoSEQ multiplex PCR, and TCRdb holds only the in-frame ones, with some missing. The table records approximately 100,000 clones, 58% of them present only once. The data are from a study of cytotoxic CD8 clonotypes in ibrutinib-treated CLL. Germline CDR1 and CDR2: SGHNT and YYREEE (reference sequence). This CDR3 has 15 residues. The V end lost 3 bases, the J end lost 1 base, and 10 bases lay between the germline ends. The sequence came from a human donor with chronic lymphocytic leukemia. The V and J genes are TRBV5-4 and TRBJ2-2; D unresolved. This specimen was PBMCs, taken after 24 months of ibrutinib treatment. CDR3 DNA sequence: TGTGCCAGCAGCTCCTTCGACAAGAACACCGGGGAGCTGTTTTTT. Translating it yields CASSSFDKNTGELFF.